A selection of T cell receptor beta chains follows, all from one sample in a study of shared clonotypes between healthy human individuals. The data were produced by immunoSEQ multiplex PCR, yet TCRdb's version contains in-frame clones alone and is incomplete. The data show approximately 500,000 clones, roughly 80% seen once. The sample taken for sequencing was PBMCs. Source of these receptors: a woman aged 35 to 49 in good health. Some clones in this sample may be carry-over from other donors' samples. Each CDR3 is given with its conserved first and last residue. The D gene is left open where the match is weak. Size tells how often a clone was seen (once, few, many) or the class of an expanded clone, and some rows leave it out.

-	TRBV9	once	TRBJ1-2	TGTGCCAGCAGCGTAGTAGGGGACCCCTACTATGGCTACACCTTC	CASSVVGDPYYGYTF
TRBD1	TRBV5-6	-	TRBJ2-7	TGTGCCAGCAGCCCACGACAGGGCTCTCGGGAGCAGTACTTC	CASSPRQGSREQYF
TRBD2	TRBV18	-	TRBJ2-5	TGTGCCAGCTCACTTCTAGCGGGAGCACAGACCCAGTACTTC	CASSLLAGAQTQYF
-	TRBV19	-	TRBJ1-1	TGTGCCAGTAGTATAAGGTGGGAAGGGCGCGCGGCTGAAGCTTTCTTT	CASSIRWEGRAAEAFF
-	TRBV7-9	once	TRBJ2-7	TGTGCCAGCAGCTTACATGGGGCGGGGGAGCAGTACTTC	CASSLHGAGEQYF
TRBD2	TRBV19	many	TRBJ2-1	TGTGCCAGTAGTAAGCGGGAAATCAGCTACAATGAGCAGTTCTTC	CASSKREISYNEQFF
-	TRBV18	-	TRBJ1-2	TGTGCCAGCTCACCACCGGCATCCAATCATGGCTACACCTTC	CASSPPASNHGYTF
-	TRBV5-1	-	TRBJ1-4	TGCGCCAGCTCGCCGGGAACTGCCAATGAAAAACTGTTTTTT	CASSPGTANEKLFF
-	TRBV10-2	-	TRBJ2-1	TGCGCCAGCAGTGTGTCGGGGCTACTGCAGTTCTTC	CASSVSGLLQFF
-	TRBV28	once	TRBJ2-1	TGTGCCAGCAAAGTGAATGAGCAGTTCTTC	CASKVNEQFF
-	TRBV25-1	-	TRBJ2-5	TGTGCCAGCAGTGAATCTCGCGGGACCGACCTGGAGACCCAGTACTTC	CASSESRGTDLETQYF
-	TRBV29-1	-	TRBJ2-2	TGCAGCGTCGAGGGCAAATCGAACACCGGGGAGCTGTTTTTT	CSVEGKSNTGELFF
TRBD1	TRBV5-3	-	TRBJ1-1	TGTGCCAGCAGTCCCGACAGGGCTAAGGACACTGAAGCTTTCTTT	CASSPDRAKDTEAFF
-	TRBV28	-	TRBJ1-5	TGTGCCTCCTCGGGGCCCCGAGGTCAGCCCCAGCATTTT	CASSGPRGQPQHF
TRBD2	TRBV7-6	-	TRBJ2-7	TGTGCCAGCAGCTTAGGGAGCGGCGGGAGTTCCTACGAGCAGTACTTC	CASSLGSGGSSYEQYF
TRBD1	TRBV7-2	-	TRBJ2-7	TGTGCCAGCAGCTTAGTTTCAGACAGGGCCTACGAGCAGTACTTC	CASSLVSDRAYEQYF
-	TRBV7-2	many	TRBJ2-5	TGTGCCAGCAGCCTAGTATCCGGGACTCATGAGACCCAGTACTTC	CASSLVSGTHETQYF
TRBD1	TRBV29-1	-	TRBJ1-1	TGCAGCGCTGATGGGACAGGGCCGAACACTGAAGCTTTCTTT	CSADGTGPNTEAFF
TRBD2	TRBV5-4	-	TRBJ2-1	TGTGCCAGCAGCCCGGGACTAGACTTACTTAATGAGCAGTTCTTC	CASSPGLDLLNEQFF
-	TRBV2	once	TRBJ2-2	TGTGCCAGCAGTGAAGGACCGGGAGTCCGGGAGCTGTTTTTT	CASSEGPGVRELFF
-	TRBV7-2	few	TRBJ2-2	TGTGCCAGCAGCTTCGGGGGTGAGAGAACCGGGGAGCTGTTTTTT	CASSFGGERTGELFF
-	TRBV6-4	many	TRBJ2-6	TGTGCCAGCAGTGGGGCGGCAGGGGGAGGCTCTGGGGCCAACGTCCTGACTTTC	CASSGAAGGGSGANVLTF